Below, 21 T cell receptor beta chains from the same sample are listed, as sequenced in a study of shared clonotypes between healthy human individuals. CD45RO-negative cells were positively selected for CCR7, leaving out terminally differentiated effector memory CD45RA+ cells. TCRdb's copy holds only in-frame clones and misses some; the assay was immunoSEQ multiplex PCR. Of approximately 2,200,000 clones in the sample, roughly 91% were seen once. The sequenced sample consisted of naive CD8+ T cells from PBMCs. The receptors were sampled from a man aged 18 to 30 in good health. Some clones in this sample may be carry-over from other donors' samples.

The chain carries TRBV7-6 and TRBJ2-2; D is uncertain. The CDR3 extends over 17 amino acids. V lost 5 bases and J 3 bases, leaving 19 bases between the germline ends. The germline CDR1 and CDR2 sequences are SGHVS and FNYEAQ. The CDR3 loop reads CASSPRVRALDTGELFF. DNA for the CDR3: TGTGCCAGCAGCCCCCGGGTTCGGGCGTTGGACACCGGGGAGCTGTTTTTT.

This chain joins TRBV27 and TRBJ2-1, with 10 bases lining up with TRBD1. Germline V gene sequence: CDR1 MNHEY, CDR2 SMNVEV (reference sequence). V was clipped by 6 bases and J by 6 bases; unmatched bases: 11. The CDR3 contains 16 residues. CDR3 sequence (DNA): TGTGCCAGCAGCGAACTCGGGACAGGGGTCGGCAATGAGCAGTTCTTC. Translating it yields CASSELGTGVGNEQFF.

The rearrangement joins TRBV7-9 to TRBJ2-3; TRBD2 matches at 7 bases. Per the germline V gene, CDR1 is SEHNR and CDR2 is FQNEAQ (reference sequence). This CDR3 region has 15 residues. Trimming cost V 1 base and J 11 bases; bases outside gene matches: 12. CDR3 region: CASSLVSPTSRRQYF. The CDR3 nucleotides are TGTGCCAGCAGCTTAGTCTCGCCGACTAGCCGCAGGCAGTATTTT.

The chain couples TRBV5-1 to TRBJ2-7; TRBD2 might be the D (6 bases). Germline V gives CDR1 SGHRS, CDR2 YFSETQ. This CDR3 is built from 11 residues. Trimming left V 7 bases short and J 5 bases short, with 10 bases between. This CDR3 reads CASVAGNEQYF. Written as DNA, the CDR3 is TGCGCCAGCGTCGCGGGGAACGAGCAGTACTTC.

To note about this clone: This same CDR3 is encoded by further DNA sequences in the sample. The rearrangement uses TRBV27 and TRBJ1-2, with TRBD1 as a possible D gene (6 bases). The CDR3 consists of 13 residues. The V end lost 2 bases, the J end lost 7 bases, and 11 bases lay between the germline ends. Germline V gene lookup returns CDR1 MNHEY and CDR2 SMNVEV (reference sequence). The CDR3 spells CASSLGGAGGYTF. DNA for the CDR3: TGTGCCAGCAGTTTAGGGGGGGCAGGTGGCTACACCTTC.

The chain combines TRBV7-9 with TRBJ2-7, with 7 positions matching TRBD1. Germline V gene sequence: CDR1 SEHNR, CDR2 FQNEAQ (reference sequence). The CDR3 totals 14 residues. Trimming took 8 bases from V and 5 from J; bases not matched to a gene: 12. CDR3 sequence reads: CASLGGPKPHEQYF. CDR3 sequence (DNA): TGTGCCAGCCTAGGGGGCCCCAAGCCCCACGAGCAGTACTTC.

The rearrangement uses TRBV10-1 and TRBJ2-7, with 8 nucleotides matching TRBD2. CDR3 length equals 16 residues. Trimming took 2 bases from V and 3 from J; bases not matched to a gene: 9. Germline lookup yields CDR1 WNHNN and CDR2 SYGVQD (reference sequence). CDR3 loop: CASSENRASGRYEQYF. In DNA, the CDR3 is TGCGCCAGCAGTGAGAACCGGGCTAGCGGGCGCTACGAGCAGTACTTC.

The J gene is TRBJ1-1, the V gene TRBV28; the D is unclear. The CDR3 length is 11 residues. In germline, CDR1 is MDHEN, CDR2 SYDVKM. V dropped 5 bases and J dropped 12 bases, with 13 bases sitting between them. The CDR3 reads CASSPGLESFF. The CDR3 DNA follows: TGTGCCAGCAGTCCCGGACTCGAATCTTTCTTT.

The chain is built from TRBV20-1 and TRBJ2-3; 11 nucleotides align to TRBD1. The CDR3 length is 11 residues. Germline V gene sequence: CDR1 DFQATT, CDR2 SNEGSKA (reference sequence). CDR3: CRKGTGGAQYF. The DNA for the CDR3 is TGCAGGAAAGGGACAGGGGGGGCGCAGTATTTT.

The genes are TRBV5-1 and TRBJ1-2, with 10 bases identical to TRBD1. Germline V gives CDR1 SGHRS, CDR2 YFSETQ. Germline trimming cut 7 bases from V and 5 bases from J; bases unmatched to any gene: 23. This CDR3 has 19 residues. In DNA form, the CDR3 reads TGCGCCAGCTTCAATAGGGGACGGACAGGGGGAACTTTAGGTTATGGCTACACCTTC. Protein sequence: CASFNRGRTGGTLGYGYTF. Variable domain in full (rest from reference TRBV5-1 and TRBJ1-2): KAGVTQTPRYLIKTRGQQVTLSCSPISGHRSVSWYQQTPGQGLQFLFEYFSETQRNKGNFPGRFSGRQFSNSRSEMNVSTLELGDSALYLCASFNRGRTGGTLGYGYTFGSGTRLTVV.

This rearrangement joins TRBV4-1 to TRBJ2-5; 7 positions agree with TRBD2. CDR3 length: 15 residues. CDR1 is MGHRA, CDR2 YSYEKL, per germline. V shed 1 base and J 4 bases; nucleotides not matched to a gene: 6. The DNA of the CDR3 is TGCGCCAGCAGCCAAGGGACTAGTTCGAGAGAGACCCAGTACTTC. As protein: CASSQGTSSRETQYF.

V and J are TRBV4-3 and TRBJ2-1, with TRBD2 matching over 8 bases. CDR1 and CDR2 (germline): LGHNA, YSLEER. The V gene end was trimmed by 5 bases and the J gene end by 7 bases; junction bases not matched to a gene: 4. CDR3 length: 13 amino acids. The CDR3 region has the DNA TGCGCCAGCAGCTCAGGGACTAGGAATGAGCAGTTCTTC. Amino acids: CASSSGTRNEQFF.

The V call is TRBV7-8, the J call TRBJ1-5, with 11 bases matching TRBD1. The V gene's germline CDR1 is SGHVS and CDR2 FQNEAQ. The J segment lost 3 bases and the V segment lost 6 bases, leaving 4 bases of the junction unmatched. This CDR3 has 15 amino acids. This CDR3 reads CASRPGQGVNQPQHF. For the CDR3, the DNA is TGTGCCAGCAGACCGGGACAGGGGGTCAATCAGCCCCAGCATTTT.

The chain joins TRBV7-9 to TRBJ2-1, with 9 bases matching TRBD2. The CDR3 runs to 15 residues. The V segment lost 0 bases and the J segment 8 bases; nucleotides outside the gene matches: 5. CDR1 is SEHNR and CDR2 is FQNEAQ in the germline V gene (reference sequence). The CDR3 is CASSLAFSGSDEQFF. CDR3 in DNA: TGTGCCAGCAGCTTAGCGTTTAGCGGGAGTGATGAGCAGTTCTTC.

The chain uses TRBV7-2 and TRBJ2-3; no definite D call. Germline loops: CDR1 SGHTA, CDR2 FQGNSA. V gave up 2 bases and J gave up 2 bases, with 5 bases separating them. This CDR3 has 13 amino acids. CDR3 protein: CASSLITTDTQYF. CDR3 DNA: TGTGCCAGCAGCTTAATTACCACAGATACGCAGTATTTT.

This clone was picked up a small number of times. The gene calls are TRBV4-2 and TRBJ1-1; TRBD1 agrees at 7 bases. Per germline, CDR1 LGHNA and CDR2 YNFKEQ. V lost 4 bases, J lost 5 bases, and 1 base stayed unmatched. The CDR3 loop spans 12 amino acids. The CDR3 reads CASSLQGTEAFF. CDR3 nucleotide sequence: TGTGCCAGCAGCCTACAGGGGACTGAAGCTTTCTTT.

Remarks on this clone: The same CDR3 can be traced to other DNA sequences in this sample. The chain couples TRBV7-9 to TRBJ2-7, with 12 bases lining up with TRBD2. The CDR3 consists of 15 residues. Germline V CDR1 and CDR2: SEHNR, FQNEAQ (reference sequence). With V trimmed by 1 base and J by 2 bases, 0 bases remained unmatched. The CDR3 is CASSLGTSGTYEQYF. DNA of the CDR3: TGTGCCAGCAGCTTAGGGACTAGCGGGACCTACGAGCAGTACTTC.

This rearrangement joins TRBV10-3 to TRBJ1-2, with D perhaps matching TRBD1 (5 bases). CDR3 length: 15 amino acids. The V gene lost 6 bases and the J gene lost 4 bases, with 18 bases spanning the gap. The germline V gene encodes CDR1 ENHRY and CDR2 SYGVKD. The CDR3 nucleotides are TGTGCCATCAGAGGCCCGGGGGGGGAGTTCTATGGCTACACCTTC. Translating it yields CAIRGPGGEFYGYTF.

This clone appeared a few times. The genes are TRBV6-1 and TRBJ2-7; D may correspond to TRBD1 or TRBD2 (6 bases each). CDR3 length: 16 amino acids. Trimming removed 4 bases from V and 4 bases from J, with 20 bases in between. In germline, CDR1 is MNHNS, CDR2 SASEGT. In DNA form, the CDR3 reads TGTGCCAGCAGTGGCCTGGGGGGCGGGAACTTTTACGAGCAGTACTTC. This codes for CASSGLGGGNFYEQYF.

The chain joins TRBV6-6 to TRBJ2-7, with 7 bases lining up with TRBD2. Germline CDR1 MNHNY, CDR2 SVGAGI (reference sequence). The V segment lost 4 bases and the J segment 7 bases; nucleotides outside the gene matches: 16. The CDR3 runs 16 residues. The DNA of the CDR3 is TGTGCCAGCAGTTCCAGTTGGGCAAGCGGGGCCTTTGAGCAGTACTTC. Translated, it gives CASSSSWASGAFEQYF.

The chain is built from TRBV7-9 and TRBJ1-2; no definite D call. V dropped 1 base and J dropped 7 bases, with 16 bases sitting between them. Germline V gene data show CDR1 as SEHNR and CDR2 as FQNEAQ (reference sequence). The CDR3 contains 15 residues. As DNA, the CDR3 is TGTGCCAGCAGCTTAGGGGTGGGCAACCAGTTTGGCTACACCTTC. Translation: CASSLGVGNQFGYTF.